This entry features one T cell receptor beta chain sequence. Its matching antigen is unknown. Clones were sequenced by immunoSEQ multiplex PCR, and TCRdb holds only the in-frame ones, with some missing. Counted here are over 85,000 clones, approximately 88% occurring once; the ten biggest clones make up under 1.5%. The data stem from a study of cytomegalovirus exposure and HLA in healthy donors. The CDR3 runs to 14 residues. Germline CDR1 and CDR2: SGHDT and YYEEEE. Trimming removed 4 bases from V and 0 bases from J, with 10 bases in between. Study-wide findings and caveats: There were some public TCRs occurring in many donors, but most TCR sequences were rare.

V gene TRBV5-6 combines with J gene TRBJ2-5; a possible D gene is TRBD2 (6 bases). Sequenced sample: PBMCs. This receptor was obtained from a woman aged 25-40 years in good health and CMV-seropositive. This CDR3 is CASSNQRDQETQYF. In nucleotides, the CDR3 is TGTGCCAGCAGCAACCAGCGGGACCAAGAGACCCAGTACTTC.